The 19 T cell receptor beta chains reported below all come from one sample, sequenced in a study of blood T cell repertoires in COVID-19 (dated by TCRdb to between 2020 and 2021). Library preparation used the immunoSEQ multiplex PCR assay. The immuneACCESS repertoire file appears here via TCRdb, limited to in-frame rearrangements. These files lack a portion of the clones; in checked studies, under half of the deficit traces to unresolved V genes, and the cause of the others is not known. Within this sample are more than 150,000 clones, with roughly nine tenths of them counted one time only. 2.5% to 3% of the sample belongs to the ten largest clones. Sequencing used peripheral blood. The receptors were gathered from a man aged 55 to 69 with acute or convalescent COVID-19.

The chain combines TRBV30 with TRBJ2-7, with 8 nucleotides matching TRBD1. V shed 2 bases, J shed 0 bases, and the junction held 3 bases outside the gene matches. The CDR3 totals 14 residues. Germline CDR1 and CDR2: GTSNPN and SVGIG (reference sequence). CDR3 amino acids: CAWSRQGRSYEQYF. CDR3 bases: TGTGCCTGGAGTCGACAGGGGCGCTCCTACGAGCAGTACTTC.

The DNA of the CDR3 is TGTGCCAGTAGTATCTCGGGGACGAACTCGGGAGTAGCCAAAAACATTCAGTACTTC. Translated, it gives CASSISGTNSGVAKNIQYF. V is TRBV19 and J is TRBJ2-4, with D perhaps TRBD2 (6 bases). CDR3 length: 19 residues. The germline CDR1 and CDR2 sequences are LNHDA and SQIVND (reference sequence). The V gene lost 3 bases and the J gene lost 0 bases, with 21 bases spanning the gap.

This chain links TRBV9 with TRBJ2-3, with a possible D match to TRBD2 (7 bases). Trimming removed 0 bases at V and 4 bases at J, with 12 bases between. The CDR3 extends over 15 amino acids. Germline-derived CDR1 and CDR2 are SGDLS and YYNGEE. The chain's CDR3 is CASSVGGGGADTQYF. The CDR3 DNA reads TGTGCCAGCAGCGTAGGGGGAGGGGGAGCAGATACGCAGTATTTT.

This clone was picked up one time. This rearrangement joins TRBV2 to TRBJ1-5; no clear D gene. V was pared by 4 bases and J by 4 bases, with 8 bases between. The CDR3 loop spans 13 amino acids. CDR1 and CDR2 from the germline V gene are SNHLY and FYNNEI. The CDR3 loop is CASSGRINQPQHF. The CDR3 coding sequence is TGTGCCAGCAGTGGGCGGATTAATCAGCCCCAGCATTTT. Full variable domain (outside the CDR3, taken from reference TRBV2 and TRBJ1-5): EPEVTQTPSHQVTQMGQEVILRCVPISNHLYFYWYRQILGQKVEFLVSFYNNEISEKSEIFDDQFSVERPDGSNFTLKIRSTKLEDSAMYFCASSGRINQPQHFGDGTRLSIL.

The chain links TRBV4-1 to TRBJ1-5; no reliable D call. From germline, CDR1 is MGHRA and CDR2 YSYEKL. V was cut by 0 bases and J by 3 bases, with 9 bases left in between. This CDR3 is built from 15 residues. CDR3 region: CASSQENAANQPQHF. In DNA, the CDR3 is TGCGCCAGCAGCCAAGAAAACGCGGCCAATCAGCCCCAGCATTTT.

This clone was seen once. CDR3 DNA: TGTGCCAGTAGTACGGGACAGGGTCACCACTTT. Protein: CASSTGQGHHF. The V call is TRBV19, the J call TRBJ1-6; TRBD1 matches 9 bases. CDR3 length equals 11 residues. CDR1 LNHDA and CDR2 SQIVND come from the germline V gene (reference sequence). The V and J ends lost 4 bases and 18 bases, in that order; junction bases with no gene match: 4.

The gene calls are TRBV6-5 and TRBJ1-4; no clear D gene. Germline lookup yields CDR1 MNHEY and CDR2 SVGAGI. The CDR3 covers 15 residues. Trimming took off 0 bases at V and 5 bases at J, with 10 bases between the two ends. CDR3 sequence reads: CASSYSRAPNEKLFF. The CDR3 bases are TGTGCCAGCAGTTACTCGAGGGCTCCAAATGAAAAACTGTTTTTT.

This chain links TRBV7-2 with TRBJ2-7; possible D gene TRBD1, 5 bases. Germline lookup yields CDR1 SGHTA and CDR2 FQGNSA. The V gene lost 0 bases and the J gene lost 3 bases, with 9 bases spanning the gap. The CDR3 is 14 amino acids. The CDR3 DNA sequence: TGTGCCAGCAGCTTAGCGCCAGGGATCTACGAGCAGTACTTC. This translates into CASSLAPGIYEQYF.

This clone was picked up a small number of times. The J gene is TRBJ2-4, the V gene TRBV7-9; D unresolved. The CDR3 consists of 12 residues. Germline CDR1 and CDR2: SEHNR and FQNEAQ (reference sequence). V lost 5 bases, J lost 7 bases, and 9 bases lay in between. The CDR3 sequence is CASSPVGNIQYF. The CDR3 DNA is TGTGCCAGCAGCCCGGTCGGGAACATTCAGTACTTC.

The chain carries TRBV7-9 and TRBJ1-3; D remains ambiguous. CDR1 and CDR2 from the germline V gene are SEHNR and FQNEAQ (reference sequence). This CDR3 comprises 18 residues. Trimming stripped 7 bases from V and 0 bases from J, with 22 bases between. CDR3 amino acids: CASTRFTTSPLSGNTIYF. The CDR3 nucleotides are TGTGCCAGCACCCGCTTTACGACAAGTCCACTCTCTGGAAACACCATATATTTT. Using reference TRBV7-9 and TRBJ1-3 for the parts outside the CDR3, the full variable domain is DTGVSQNPRHKITKRGQNVTFRCDPISEHNRLYWYRQTLGQGPEFLTYFQNEAQLEKSRLLSDRFSAERPKGSFSTLEIQRTEQGDSAMYLCASTRFTTSPLSGNTIYFGEGSWLTVV.

The chain recombines TRBV6-6 with TRBJ1-1; 8 nucleotides line up with TRBD1. CDR1 MNHNY and CDR2 SVGAGI come from the germline V gene (reference sequence). Trimming took 2 bases from V and 7 from J; bases not matched to a gene: 6. The CDR3 length is 14 residues. The CDR3 nucleotides are TGTGCCAGCAGTTACCCGCAGGGGGCGGATGAAGCTTTCTTT. This codes for CASSYPQGADEAFF.

The gene calls are TRBV6-2 or TRBV6-3 and TRBJ1-6; TRBD1 matches at 7 bases. This CDR3 comprises 15 residues. With 2 bases clipped from V and 9 bases from J, the junction kept 7 bases outside the gene matches. Germline assignment: CDR1 MNHEY and CDR2 SVGEGT. CDR3 in amino acids: CASSYLASGGSPLHF. CDR3 bases: TGTGCCAGCAGTTACCTGGCCTCAGGGGGTTCACCCCTCCACTTT.

This clone was seen just once. This chain joins TRBV27 and TRBJ1-2; D remains unclear. The CDR3 consists of 13 residues. The germline V and J ends were trimmed by 5 bases and 4 bases, with 11 bases remaining between them. Germline CDR1 and CDR2: MNHEY and SMNVEV (reference sequence). CDR3 loop: CASSIRPFYGYTF. The CDR3 DNA is TGTGCCAGCAGTATCAGGCCCTTCTATGGCTACACCTTC.

This rearrangement joins TRBV6-5 to TRBJ2-3; D unclear. This CDR3 comprises 13 residues. Trimming removed 4 bases at V and 2 bases at J, with 7 bases between. CDR1 MNHEY and CDR2 SVGAGI come from the germline V gene. CDR3 residues: CASSSQNTDTQYF. The CDR3 bases are TGTGCCAGCAGTTCCCAGAACACAGATACGCAGTATTTT.

The chain recombines TRBV19 with TRBJ1-5; D perhaps matches TRBD1 (5 bases). The CDR3 loop spans 15 amino acids. Per the germline V gene, CDR1 is LNHDA and CDR2 is SQIVND (reference sequence). V lost 4 bases and J 4 bases, leaving 14 bases between the germline ends. The CDR3 loop is CASSNLAGGNQPQHF. The CDR3 nucleotides are TGTGCCAGTAGTAATTTAGCGGGGGGTAATCAGCCCCAGCATTTT.

CDR3 loop: CASSSYPTPANEKLFF. CDR3 coding DNA: TGTGCCAGTAGTTCCTACCCGACTCCAGCTAATGAAAAACTGTTTTTT. V and J are TRBV19 and TRBJ1-4; unclear D gene. Trimming pared 5 bases from V and 3 bases from J, leaving 16 bases between. The CDR3 length is 16 residues. Germline V gene lookup returns CDR1 LNHDA and CDR2 SQIVND (reference sequence).

The V call is TRBV7-8, the J call TRBJ2-1; D might be TRBD1 (6 bases). Per the germline V gene, CDR1 is SGHVS and CDR2 is FQNEAQ. V shed 4 bases and J shed 10 bases, with 11 bases lying between them. The CDR3 has 12 amino acids. The CDR3 sequence is CASSSGASEQFF. In DNA form, the CDR3 reads TGTGCCAGCAGCTCAGGGGCCAGCGAGCAGTTCTTC.

V is TRBV3-1 (or the pseudogene TRBV3-2) and J is TRBJ2-2; D uncertain. Germline CDR1 is LGHDT and CDR2 is YNNKEL (reference sequence). The CDR3 consists of 13 residues. Trimming left V 2 bases short and J 7 bases short, with 8 bases between. CDR3 nucleotide sequence: TGTGCCAGCAGCCAAAACAGCTACGGGGAGCTGTTTTTT. It specifies CASSQNSYGELFF.

This rearrangement joins TRBV27 to TRBJ2-3; D perhaps matches TRBD2 (5 bases). Trimming removed 3 bases from V and 0 bases from J, with 10 bases in between. The CDR3 runs to 15 residues. Per germline, CDR1 MNHEY and CDR2 SMNVEV (reference sequence). For the CDR3, the DNA is TGTGCCAGCAGTTTCTCGGGAACTAGCACAGATACGCAGTATTTT. It encodes CASSFSGTSTDTQYF.